This note documents a single TCR beta chain sequence. What it binds is not known. Relative to the germline gene, one junction end is altered; a read error may explain this. This entry belongs to a study of T cell repertoires in cytomegalovirus infection. Study context: Evidence of both CMV infection and a matching HLA type came from public TCR beta signatures. Study results and limitations: Carriers of CMV plus the relevant HLA were identified by cumulative public TCR beta family frequency.

TCRdb re-called the reads through MiXCR, storing one row per CDR3 protein. The profile shows more than 250,000 distinct CDR3 sequences, approximately 13% of them singletons. Germline V CDR1 and CDR2: LNHDA, SQIVND (reference sequence). This CDR3 is 15 amino acids long. The TCR sequence derives from a human donor in good health (CMV status not recorded). Some clones in this sample may be carry-over from other donors' samples. The sequenced material came from PBMCs. The chain is built from TRBV19 and TRBJ2-3; TRBD2 matches at 12 bases. The CDR3 here is CASSIGLAGAETQYF. CDR3 in DNA: TGTGCCAGTAGTATAGGACTAGCGGGAGCAGAAACGCAGTATTTT.